This entry describes one TCR beta chain. V lost 2 bases, J lost 2 bases, and 5 bases stayed unmatched. The CDR3 runs 16 residues. Germline V CDR1 and CDR2: SGHNT, YYREEE (reference sequence). The data belong to a study of blood T cell repertoires in COVID-19. Overall study: Acute and convalescent COVID-19 specimens originated in the United States, Italy and Spain. Sources were T cells, B-cell-depleted T cells, or PBMCs; the material itself was cDNA or gDNA.

Seattle cases were enrolled at active infection and followed longitudinally. In the original processing: From reference gene primer amplification, estimates of nucleated cell counts were derived. The protocol was immunoSEQ multiplex PCR, while the TCRdb copy is restricted to in-frame clones and leaves out a portion. V, J and clone size are those of that table, while D and trimming were read from the DNA. This table holds under 300,000 clones, about 88% found once. This rearrangement joins TRBV5-4 to TRBJ2-2, with 8 bases matching TRBD2. Sequenced input: peripheral blood. The receptor's source is a human donor with COVID-19, enrolled during active disease. The donor label of this sample is uncertain. The CDR3 coding sequence is TGTGCCAGCAGCTTTGGGGCGGGAGGTAACACCGGGGAGCTGTTTTTT. Translating gives CASSFGAGGNTGELFF.